This is a list of T cell receptor beta chains from one sample in a study of cytomegalovirus exposure and HLA in healthy donors. The assay was immunoSEQ multiplex PCR, and TCRdb's table has in-frame clones only and misses some. The table lists a few hundred thousand clones, roughly 87% of them singletons, with more than 0.95% in the top ten. What was sequenced was PBMCs. All receptors derive from a man aged 25-45 years in good health and CMV-seronegative. CDR3s include the opening cysteine and the closing phenylalanine or tryptophan. The order of the fields is D gene, clone size, V gene, J gene, CDR3 DNA, CDR3 protein. The D gene is left open where the match is weak. Where a row states a size, it is once, few, many or the class of an expanded clone; other rows omit it.

-	few	TRBV28	TRBJ1-5	TGTGCCAGCAGACGGCCTGAGGTGAGTCAGCCCCAGCATTTT	CASRRPEVSQPQHF
TRBD2	-	TRBV6-5	TRBJ2-1	TGTGCCAGCAGTTACGGCAGGGACTATCTTAATGAGCAGTTCTTC	CASSYGRDYLNEQFF
TRBD1	-	TRBV6-5	TRBJ2-7	TGTGCCAGCAGCCAAGGGACAGCCTACGAGCAGTACTTC	CASSQGTAYEQYF
TRBD1	-	TRBV6-5	TRBJ2-5	TGTGCCGCGACAGGGATAGAGACCCAGTACTTC	CAATGIETQYF
-	few	TRBV6-5	TRBJ2-7	TGTGCCAGCAGCTATGCCGGCTACGAGCAGTACTTC	CASSYAGYEQYF
-	-	TRBV9	TRBJ1-5	TGTGCCAGCAGCGAGGGAACAGGGTTCAATCAGCCCCAGCATTTT	CASSEGTGFNQPQHF
-	-	TRBV6-6	TRBJ1-5	TGTGCCAGCAGTTACACACCCAACAGGGGCAATCAGCCCCAGCATTTT	CASSYTPNRGNQPQHF
-	-	TRBV15	TRBJ1-1	TGTGCCACCAGCAGAGAGGAGGGGACTAACACTGAAGCTTTCTTT	CATSREEGTNTEAFF
TRBD2	once	TRBV4-3	TRBJ2-3	TGCGCCAGCAGCCAAGATACTGGCGGGGGGACAGATACGCAGTATTTT	CASSQDTGGGTDTQYF
TRBD2	-	TRBV11-3	TRBJ2-3	TGTGCCAGCAGCTTCGGGGGGGCCGGCACAGATACGCAGTATTTT	CASSFGGAGTDTQYF
TRBD1	once	TRBV6-1	TRBJ2-1	TGTGCCAGCAGTGCCACAGGGGGCAACAATGAGCAGTTCTTC	CASSATGGNNEQFF
TRBD1	-	TRBV6-5	TRBJ1-4	TGTGCCAGCAGTTACTCGATAACAGGGGGGATGGGAAAACTGTTTTTT	CASSYSITGGMGKLFF
TRBD1	-	TRBV13	TRBJ1-1	TGTGCCAGCAGTACGGGACAGGGAAAGTCAGAAGCTTTCTTT	CASSTGQGKSEAFF
TRBD1	-	TRBV5-4	TRBJ2-5	TGTGCCAGCAGCTGGGGAAGGACAGGGAATGCGGAGACCCAGTACTTC	CASSWGRTGNAETQYF
TRBD1	-	TRBV29-1	TRBJ1-1	TGCAGCGTTGGAAAAGGGGGCATGAACACTGAAGCTTTCTTT	CSVGKGGMNTEAFF
-	-	TRBV19	TRBJ1-1	TGTGCCAGCCGGATGACAGCGAACACTGAAGCTTTCTTT	CASRMTANTEAFF
-	-	TRBV7-6	TRBJ2-3	TGTGCCAGCAGCGCGCAGGGAAGTAGCACAGATACGCAGTATTTT	CASSAQGSSTDTQYF
-	-	TRBV9	TRBJ1-2	TGTGCCAGCAGCTCCGGGACTCAAGGCAACTATGGCTACACCTTC	CASSSGTQGNYGYTF
-	few	TRBV5-6	TRBJ1-2	TGTGCCAGCAGCTTGCGCAGGGCTTACTATGGCTACACCTTC	CASSLRRAYYGYTF
-	-	TRBV19	TRBJ2-5	TGTGCCAGTAGTCAGGGGAAAGAGACCCAGTACTTC	CASSQGKETQYF
-	-	TRBV6-5	TRBJ1-3	TGTGCCAGCAGTTCTTACAGGTTCTCTGGAAACACCATATATTTT	CASSSYRFSGNTIYF
TRBD1	-	TRBV5-1	TRBJ1-6	TGCGCCAGCAGCCACAGGGGGTATAATTCACCCCTCCACTTT	CASSHRGYNSPLHF
-	few	TRBV18	TRBJ1-6	TGTGCCAGCTCACCCCGGGAAAATAATTCACCCCTCCACTTT	CASSPRENNSPLHF
-	-	TRBV5-5	TRBJ2-7	TGTGCCAGCAGCTTCGTTCGGGGGTCTCACGAGCAGTACTTC	CASSFVRGSHEQYF
-	-	TRBV15	TRBJ2-1	TGTGCCACCAGCAGAGTAGAAGGGGGATCGGTGAATGAGCAGTTCTTC	CATSRVEGGSVNEQFF
TRBD2	-	TRBV19	TRBJ2-1	TGTGCCAGTAGTATAGTGTTCGGGACTAGCGGGGTAAATGAGCAGTTCTTC	CASSIVFGTSGVNEQFF
-	-	TRBV9	TRBJ1-2	TGTGCCAGCAGCGCCGGGGTCTATGGCTACACCTTC	CASSAGVYGYTF
-	-	TRBV19	TRBJ2-7	TGTGCCAGTAGTATACAGGGTCAGAACGAGCAGTACTTC	CASSIQGQNEQYF
-	few	TRBV18	TRBJ1-3	TGTGCCAGCTCACACACGGAGTCAGGAAACACCATATATTTT	CASSHTESGNTIYF
-	-	TRBV7-9	TRBJ1-1	TGTGCCAGCAGCTCGACAGGAGAAGGCGGAACTTTCTTT	CASSSTGEGGTFF
TRBD2	-	TRBV10-1	TRBJ2-2	TGCGCCAGCAGTGACCCTGCGGGGGTTGGAGTCACCGGGGAGCTGTTTTTT	CASSDPAGVGVTGELFF
TRBD1	-	TRBV6-5	TRBJ2-1	TGTGCCAGCAGTGGGGACAGGGGGTACAATGAGCAGTTCTTC	CASSGDRGYNEQFF
TRBD2	-	TRBV7-7	TRBJ2-3	TGTGCCAGCAGCCCGGGGAGGGGAACAGATACGCAGTATTTT	CASSPGRGTDTQYF
TRBD2	-	TRBV7-9	TRBJ2-7	TGTGCCAGCAGCCCTGCGAGCGGGGGGGTAATCTACGAGCAGTACTTC	CASSPASGGVIYEQYF
-	-	TRBV6-4	TRBJ1-1	TGTGCCAGCAGTGTCGAGTCGGGTATGAACACTGAAGCTTTCTTT	CASSVESGMNTEAFF
-	-	TRBV28	TRBJ1-1	TGTGCCAGCAGTCCCCTCCAGGGCTGGACTGAAGCTTTCTTT	CASSPLQGWTEAFF
-	-	TRBV6-5	TRBJ1-3	TGTGCCAGCAGCACCGGGACTTTCTCTGGAAACACCATATATTTT	CASSTGTFSGNTIYF